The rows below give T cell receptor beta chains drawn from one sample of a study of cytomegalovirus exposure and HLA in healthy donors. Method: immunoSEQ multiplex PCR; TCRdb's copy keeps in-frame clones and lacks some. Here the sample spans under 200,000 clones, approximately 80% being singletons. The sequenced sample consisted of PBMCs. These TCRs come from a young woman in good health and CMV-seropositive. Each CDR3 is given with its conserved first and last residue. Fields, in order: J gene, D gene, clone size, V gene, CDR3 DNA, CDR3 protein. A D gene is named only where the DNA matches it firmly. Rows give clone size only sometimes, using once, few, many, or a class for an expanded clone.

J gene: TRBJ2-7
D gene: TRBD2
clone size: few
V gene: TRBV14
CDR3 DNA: TGTGCCAGCAGCCAAGGAATCCTGCGGGGGGGCAGCTACGAGCAGTACTTC
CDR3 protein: CASSQGILRGGSYEQYF

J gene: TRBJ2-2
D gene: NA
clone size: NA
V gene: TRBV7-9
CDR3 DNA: TGTGCCAGCAGCTTACGACGTGGACAGTACACCGGGGAGCTGTTTTTT
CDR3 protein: CASSLRRGQYTGELFF

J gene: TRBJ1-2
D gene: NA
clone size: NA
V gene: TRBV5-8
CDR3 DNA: TGTGCCAGCAGCTTGGGGTGGGGAGAAGTCAACTATGGCTACACCTTC
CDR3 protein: CASSLGWGEVNYGYTF

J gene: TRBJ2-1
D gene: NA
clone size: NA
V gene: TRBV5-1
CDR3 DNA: TGCGCCAGCAGCTTGAGTGACAGCTTATACAATGAGCAGTTCTTC
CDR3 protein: CASSLSDSLYNEQFF

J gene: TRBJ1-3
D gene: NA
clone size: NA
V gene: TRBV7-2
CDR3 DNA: TGTGCCAGCAGCTTCGGCGGGGTGGGAAGAAACACCATATATTTT
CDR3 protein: CASSFGGVGRNTIYF

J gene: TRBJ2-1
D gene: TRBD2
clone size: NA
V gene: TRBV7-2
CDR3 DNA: TGTGCCAGCAGCGCCGGGGGGTGGGGACCCAATCACAATGAGCAGTTCTTC
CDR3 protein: CASSAGGWGPNHNEQFF

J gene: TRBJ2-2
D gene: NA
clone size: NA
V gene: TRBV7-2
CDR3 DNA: TGTGCCAGCAGCGGGCGCAGTTGGACCGGGGAGCTGTTTTTT
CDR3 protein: CASSGRSWTGELFF

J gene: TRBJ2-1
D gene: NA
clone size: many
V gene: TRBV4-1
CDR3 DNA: TGCGCCAGCAGCCAAGAGGACTATTCTTCCTACAATGAGCAGTTCTTC
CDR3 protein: CASSQEDYSSYNEQFF

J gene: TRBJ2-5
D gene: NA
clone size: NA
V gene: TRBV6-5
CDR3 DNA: TGTGCCAGCAGTTACGACATACAAGAGACCCAGTACTTC
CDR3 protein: CASSYDIQETQYF

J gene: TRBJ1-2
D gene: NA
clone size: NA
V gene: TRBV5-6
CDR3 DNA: TGTGCCAGCAGCCAACTAATCTATGGCTACACCTTC
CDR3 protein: CASSQLIYGYTF

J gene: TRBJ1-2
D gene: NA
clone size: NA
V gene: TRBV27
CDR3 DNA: TGTGCCAGCAGTCGATTTAGATTGAACTTAAACTATGGCTACACCTTC
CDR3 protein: CASSRFRLNLNYGYTF

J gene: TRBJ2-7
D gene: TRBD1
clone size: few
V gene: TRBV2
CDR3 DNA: TGTGCCAGCAGTGATGACAGGGCCGTAGAGTACTTC
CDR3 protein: CASSDDRAVEYF

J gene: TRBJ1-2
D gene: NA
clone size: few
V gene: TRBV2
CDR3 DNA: TGTGCCAGCGAAACCTGGGGAGGTGGCTACACCTTC
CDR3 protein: CASETWGGGYTF

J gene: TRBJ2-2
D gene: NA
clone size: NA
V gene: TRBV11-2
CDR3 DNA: TGTGCCAGCAGCGTTAAGCTCCGGGAAACCGGGGAGCTGTTTTTT
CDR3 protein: CASSVKLRETGELFF

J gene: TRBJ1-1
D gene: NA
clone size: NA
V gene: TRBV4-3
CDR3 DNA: TGCGCCAGCAGCCAAGATCTTCAGGCAGGGATATTAGACACTGAAGCTTTCTTT
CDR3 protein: CASSQDLQAGILDTEAFF

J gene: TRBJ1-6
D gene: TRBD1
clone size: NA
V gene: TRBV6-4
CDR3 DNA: TGTGCCAGCATCGGGTGGGATGGGAACAGGGGGAGAGGTTCACCCCTCCACTTT
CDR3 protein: CASIGWDGNRGRGSPLHF

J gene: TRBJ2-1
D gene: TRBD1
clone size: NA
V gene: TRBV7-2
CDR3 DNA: TGTGCCAGCAGCAAGAGGACAGGGAATGAGCAGTTCTTC
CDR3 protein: CASSKRTGNEQFF

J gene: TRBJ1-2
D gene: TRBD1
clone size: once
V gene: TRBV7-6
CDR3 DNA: TGTGCCAGCAGCTTAGGGACAGGGAGTGGGGCAGGCGGCTACACCTTC
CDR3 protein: CASSLGTGSGAGGYTF

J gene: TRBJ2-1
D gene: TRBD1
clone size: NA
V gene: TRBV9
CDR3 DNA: TGTGCCAGCACCTGGACAGGGGGCAACCCCAATGAGCAGTTCTTC
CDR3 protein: CASTWTGGNPNEQFF

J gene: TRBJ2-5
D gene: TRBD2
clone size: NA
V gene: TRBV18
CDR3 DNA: TGTGCCAGCTCACCGGGGGCTAGCGGGGAAGAGACCCAGTACTTC
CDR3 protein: CASSPGASGEETQYF

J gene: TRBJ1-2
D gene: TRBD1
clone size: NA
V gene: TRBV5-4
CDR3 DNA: TGTGCCAGCACCACGACAGGGAATGGCTACACCTTC
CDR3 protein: CASTTTGNGYTF

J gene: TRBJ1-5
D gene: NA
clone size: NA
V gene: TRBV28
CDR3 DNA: TGTGCCAGCAGTGAACAGGATCAGCCCCAGCATTTT
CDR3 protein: CASSEQDQPQHF

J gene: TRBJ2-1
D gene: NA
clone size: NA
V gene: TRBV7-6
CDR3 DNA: TGTGCCAGCAGCTTATATTGGGGGGGGCGCTACAATGAGCAGTTCTTC
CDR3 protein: CASSLYWGGRYNEQFF

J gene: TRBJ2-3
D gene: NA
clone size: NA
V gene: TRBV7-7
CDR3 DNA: TGTGCCAGCAGCTTAGCATTATTTAGAAGCACAGATACGCAGTATTTT
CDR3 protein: CASSLALFRSTDTQYF

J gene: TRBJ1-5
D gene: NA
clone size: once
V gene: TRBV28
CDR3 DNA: TGTGCCAGCAGTTTAGGGCCAGCATTCGGGCCCCAGCATTTT
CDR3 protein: CASSLGPAFGPQHF

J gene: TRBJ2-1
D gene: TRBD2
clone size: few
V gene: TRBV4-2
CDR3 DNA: TGTGCCAGCAGGCGGACTAGCGGGGGGCTTGAGCAGTTCTTC
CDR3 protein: CASRRTSGGLEQFF

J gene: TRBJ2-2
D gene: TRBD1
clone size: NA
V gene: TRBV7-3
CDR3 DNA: TGTGCCAGCAGCTTTAGACCGGGACAGTTGAACACCGGGGAGCTGTTTTTT
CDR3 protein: CASSFRPGQLNTGELFF

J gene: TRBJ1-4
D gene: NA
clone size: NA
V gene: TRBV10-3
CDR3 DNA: TGTGCCATCAGTGAGTCCCACAGGGCTGAAAAACTGTTTTTT
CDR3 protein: CAISESHRAEKLFF

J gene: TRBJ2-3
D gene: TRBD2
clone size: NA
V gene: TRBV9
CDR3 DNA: TGCGCCAGCAGCGCCGGGACTAGAGACACATGGGATACGCAGTATTTT
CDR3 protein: CASSAGTRDTWDTQYF

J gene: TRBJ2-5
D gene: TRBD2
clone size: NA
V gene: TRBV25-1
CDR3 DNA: TGTGCCAGCACCTCTAGCGGGGGGGTAGAGACCCAGTACTTC
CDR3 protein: CASTSSGGVETQYF

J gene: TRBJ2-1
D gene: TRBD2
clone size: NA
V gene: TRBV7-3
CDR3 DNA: TGTGCCAGCAGCTTAATCTCCGGGGGGTACAATGAGCAGTTCTTC
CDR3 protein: CASSLISGGYNEQFF

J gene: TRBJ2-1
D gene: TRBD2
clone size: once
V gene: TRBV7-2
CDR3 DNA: TGTGCCAGCAGCGGTAGCGGGGGCTCCTACAATGAGCAGTTCTTC
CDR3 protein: CASSGSGGSYNEQFF

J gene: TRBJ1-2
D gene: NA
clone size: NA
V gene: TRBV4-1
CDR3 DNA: TGCGCCAGCAGCCAAATTGTCTCTAACTATGGCTACACCTTC
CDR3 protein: CASSQIVSNYGYTF

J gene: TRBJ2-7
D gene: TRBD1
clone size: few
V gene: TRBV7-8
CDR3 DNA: TGTGCCAGCAGCGTCGACAGGGGGGACGAGCAGTACTTC
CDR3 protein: CASSVDRGDEQYF

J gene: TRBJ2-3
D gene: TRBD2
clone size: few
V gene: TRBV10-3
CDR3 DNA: TGTGCCATCAACCAAAAGGGCGCTAGCGGGGGGTATACAGATACGCAGTATTTT
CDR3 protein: CAINQKGASGGYTDTQYF

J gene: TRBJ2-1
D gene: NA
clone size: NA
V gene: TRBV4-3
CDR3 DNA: TGCGCCAGCAGCAGGGGTACAGGGTTCTACAATGAGCAGTTCTTC
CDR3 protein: CASSRGTGFYNEQFF